This TCR beta chain stems from a study of blood T cell repertoires in COVID-19. Overall study context: The United States, Italy and Spain provided the acute and convalescent COVID-19 samples. The cDNA or gDNA used as material had been derived from T cells, B-cell-depleted T cells, or PBMCs.

The authors' processing: The authors estimated nucleated cell counts from reference gene primer amplification. Sequencing used immunoSEQ multiplex PCR; TCRdb keeps in-frame clones, though not all of them. V and J calls and clone size are those listed in that table; D and trimming were worked out from the DNA. The sample lists 100,000 or so clones; around 80% were seen once. V gave up 4 bases and J gave up 3 bases, with 16 bases separating them. The CDR3 runs 15 residues. Germline V gene sequence: CDR1 LGHDT, CDR2 YNNKEL (reference sequence). The TCR originated in a human donor in a cohort sampled during active COVID-19. The specimen sequenced was peripheral blood. The rearrangement joins TRBV3-1 (or the pseudogene TRBV3-2) to TRBJ2-7; D is perhaps TRBD1 (8 bases). The CDR3 sequence is CASSLTGGGNYEQYF. The CDR3, as DNA: TGTGCCAGCAGCCTTACAGGGGGGGGGAACTACGAGCAGTACTTC.